The rows below give T cell receptor beta chains drawn from one sample of a study of blood T cell repertoires in COVID-19. Assay used: immunoSEQ multiplex PCR; TCRdb lists only in-frame clones, some missing. The sample consists of some 260,000 clones, approximately 90% of them appearing once. Sequencing was performed on PBMCs or T cells enriched from blood (not recorded which). The receptors originated from a man in his forties or fifties who had recovered from COVID-19. Each CDR3 is given with its conserved first and last residue. A D gene is named only where the DNA matches it firmly. The size entry is marked missing in some rows and otherwise reads once, few, many or a size class.

j_gene,d_gene,v_gene,abundance,CDR3nt,CDR3aa
TRBJ2-7,TRBD1,TRBV28,NA,TGTGCCAGCAGTTTAGGACAGGAAGGCGACGAGCAGTACTTC,CASSLGQEGDEQYF
TRBJ1-6,NA,TRBV9,NA,TGTGCCAGCAGCGTAGGGGGGGTGGATAATTCACCCCTCCACTTT,CASSVGGVDNSPLHF
TRBJ2-1,TRBD2,TRBV27,NA,TGTGCCAGCAGTCCAGGCGGGAGGGGTAATGAGCAGTTCTTC,CASSPGGRGNEQFF
TRBJ1-5,TRBD1,TRBV28,NA,TGTGCCAGCAGCCTGACAGGGGGCGGTCAGCCCCAGCATTTT,CASSLTGGGQPQHF
TRBJ2-1,NA,TRBV2,once,TGTGCCAGCAGTGATGGAGATGAGCAGTTCTTC,CASSDGDEQFF
TRBJ2-7,TRBD2,TRBV3-1/TRBV3-2,NA,TGTGCCAGCAGCCAAGTCCCGGGACTAGCGGTCGAGCAGTACTTC,CASSQVPGLAVEQYF
TRBJ1-4,TRBD1,TRBV14,NA,TGTGCCAGCAGCCAAGAAATCGACAGGGTGGGGGAAAAACTGTTTTTT,CASSQEIDRVGEKLFF
TRBJ1-1,TRBD1,TRBV2,NA,TGTGCCAGCGGTTTAGGGGGACAGCGTGAAGCTTTCTTT,CASGLGGQREAFF
TRBJ2-1,TRBD2,TRBV7-9,once,TGTGCCAGCAGCCCCAGACTAGCGGGAGTGATTGAGCAGTTCTTC,CASSPRLAGVIEQFF
TRBJ2-2,NA,TRBV6-4,NA,TGTGCCAGCAGCCCTGGTACGCGGACGAACACCGGGGAGCTGTTTTTT,CASSPGTRTNTGELFF
TRBJ2-4,TRBD2,TRBV6-2/TRBV6-3,NA,TGTGCCAGCAGCGGTAGCGGGAGAGCCAAAAACATTCAGTACTTC,CASSGSGRAKNIQYF
TRBJ2-4,TRBD2,TRBV6-1,NA,TGTGCCAGCAGTGCAAGTAGCGGGGGACTAGCCAAAAACATTCAGTACTTC,CASSASSGGLAKNIQYF
TRBJ2-7,TRBD2,TRBV28,NA,TGTGCCAGCAGACGGACTAGCGGGACCAGAATCTTC,CASRRTSGTRIF
TRBJ1-5,NA,TRBV18,NA,TGTGCCAGCTCAAAGGGGGATACTTACTCGCAGCCCCAGCATTTT,CASSKGDTYSQPQHF
TRBJ2-7,TRBD1,TRBV28,NA,TGTGCCAGCAGTATACAGGGGGTGGGTGGAGACGAGCAGTACTTC,CASSIQGVGGDEQYF
TRBJ1-5,NA,TRBV20-1,NA,TGCAGTGCTAGTAGGACAACTTATAGCAATCAGCCCCAGCATTTT,CSASRTTYSNQPQHF
TRBJ2-1,TRBD2,TRBV19,NA,TGTGCCAGTAGATTAGCGGGAGGATCCTACAATGAGCAGTTCTTC,CASRLAGGSYNEQFF
TRBJ2-7,TRBD1,TRBV7-2,NA,TGTGCCAGCAGACCGTCGGGACAGGGGCTCTACGAGCAGTACTTC,CASRPSGQGLYEQYF
TRBJ2-3,TRBD2,TRBV19,NA,TGTGCCAGTAGACCCAGCGGGAGAGGCTCAGATACGCAGTATTTT,CASRPSGRGSDTQYF
TRBJ1-5,TRBD1,TRBV6-5,NA,TGTGCCAGCAGCCAGGGGGAAAGCAATCAGCCCCAGCATTTT,CASSQGESNQPQHF
TRBJ2-1,NA,TRBV27,NA,TGTGCCAGTAAAACGGGACTTTCTGAGCAGTTCTTC,CASKTGLSEQFF
TRBJ1-5,NA,TRBV13,NA,TGTGCCAGCAGCTTAAAGGGGAGGGTCGGTCAGCCCCAGCATTTT,CASSLKGRVGQPQHF
TRBJ2-1,TRBD2,TRBV6-4,NA,TGTGCCAGCAGTGGCCAACTAGCGGTAAGCTCCTACAATGAGCAGTTCTTC,CASSGQLAVSSYNEQFF
TRBJ1-5,NA,TRBV19,many,TGTGCCAGTACCCTGGGGCGGTCCTCTCAGCCCCAGCATTTT,CASTLGRSSQPQHF
TRBJ2-7,TRBD2,TRBV7-2,once,TGTGCCAGCAGCTTAGCTAGCGGGAGCTTCTACGAGCAGTACTTC,CASSLASGSFYEQYF
TRBJ2-1,NA,TRBV7-3,NA,TGTGCCAGCAGGGAAGGCGGCGGGTACAATGAGCAGTTCTTC,CASREGGGYNEQFF
TRBJ2-5,TRBD2,TRBV18,NA,TGTGCCAGCTCACCAAGGATCGCTAGCGGGGGCCAAGAGACCCAGTACTTC,CASSPRIASGGQETQYF
TRBJ1-4,NA,TRBV7-9,NA,TGTGCCAGCAGCCGGCGGGCATGGCGAAATGAAAAACTGTTTTTT,CASSRRAWRNEKLFF
TRBJ2-7,TRBD2,TRBV6-2/TRBV6-3,NA,TGTGCCAGCAGTTACTCGGGACTAGCGGGTGGCGAGCAGTACTTC,CASSYSGLAGGEQYF
TRBJ2-1,TRBD2,TRBV11-2,NA,TGTGCCAGCAGCTTGAGCGGGGGGTACAATGAGCAGTTCTTC,CASSLSGGYNEQFF
TRBJ1-5,TRBD1,TRBV5-8,NA,TGTGCCAGCAGCCATCAGGGGGAGAATCAGCCCCAGCATTTT,CASSHQGENQPQHF
TRBJ2-1,NA,TRBV7-9,NA,TGTGCCAGCAGCTTCGAGAGAAGGAGCTCCTACAATGAGCAGTTCTTC,CASSFERRSSYNEQFF
TRBJ2-1,TRBD2,TRBV27,NA,TGTGCCAGCAGACCAACTAGCGGGAGGGGCTGGGTACGCAATGAGCAGTTCTTC,CASRPTSGRGWVRNEQFF
TRBJ2-3,TRBD2,TRBV7-9,NA,TGTGCCAGCAGCCGGGAAGCGGGGGGACCTTCGACAGATACGCAGTATTTT,CASSREAGGPSTDTQYF
TRBJ2-1,TRBD2,TRBV4-2,NA,TGTGCCAGCAGCCACCCCCGACTAGCGGGGGGCCTTTACAATGAGCAGTTCTTC,CASSHPRLAGGLYNEQFF
TRBJ2-1,TRBD2,TRBV28,NA,TGTGCCAGCAGCCTGGGGACTAGCGGGGGGGTTAGAAATGAGCAGTTCTTC,CASSLGTSGGVRNEQFF
TRBJ1-5,TRBD1,TRBV4-1,few,TGCGCCAGCAGCCAACCGGGACAGGGGTATCGGCCCCAGCATTTT,CASSQPGQGYRPQHF
TRBJ2-1,NA,TRBV7-2,NA,TGTGCCAGCAGAGGGACTCTACTGGATGAGCAGTTCTTC,CASRGTLLDEQFF
TRBJ1-6,NA,TRBV28,NA,TGTGCCAGCAGCCGGAGTGGGGGGACCTATAATTCACCCCTCCACTTT,CASSRSGGTYNSPLHF
TRBJ1-5,NA,TRBV7-9,NA,TGTGCCAGCAGCTTAGCGGGAGCTCGAGGCAGCAATCAGCCCCAGCATTTT,CASSLAGARGSNQPQHF
TRBJ1-4,TRBD1,TRBV18,NA,TGTGCCAGCTCACCGGGGACAGGGCACGAAAAACTGTTTTTT,CASSPGTGHEKLFF
TRBJ2-7,NA,TRBV15,NA,TGTGCCACCAGCAGAGATGGTGCCAACCGAGACGAGCAGTACTTC,CATSRDGANRDEQYF
TRBJ1-1,NA,TRBV11-2,NA,TGTGCCAGCAGCCGTACTTTCACTGAAGCTTTCTTT,CASSRTFTEAFF
TRBJ1-1,NA,TRBV12-3/TRBV12-4,NA,TGTGCCAGCAGTTCGGGTGGCGCTGAAGCTTTCTTT,CASSSGGAEAFF
TRBJ2-1,TRBD2,TRBV28,NA,TGTGCCAGCCCGGGTACTAGCGGTCGCTCCTACAATGAGCAGTTCTTC,CASPGTSGRSYNEQFF
TRBJ2-7,TRBD2,TRBV4-1,few,TGCGCCAGCAGCCCCTGGGGCCTAGCGGGAGTGGGCGAGCAGTACTTC,CASSPWGLAGVGEQYF
TRBJ2-3,NA,TRBV28,NA,TGTGCCAGCAAAGGGGGTATTGGAACAGATACGCAGTATTTT,CASKGGIGTDTQYF
TRBJ2-3,TRBD1,TRBV7-9,NA,TGTGCCAGCAGCTATAGGGACAGGGAAGAGTATTTT,CASSYRDREEYF